This T cell receptor beta chain was sequenced in a study of beta chain features in type 1 diabetes. Study-level findings and limits: Type 1 diabetes patients had TCRB CDR3s that were shorter (moderately but significantly so) in all four CD4+ subsets. Reduced insertions and increased deletions marked VDJ junctions in type 1 diabetes patients.

Expressed TCRB transcripts were sequenced because the entire RNA isolate underwent reverse transcription. The protocol was immunoSEQ multiplex PCR, while the TCRdb copy is restricted to in-frame clones and leaves out a portion. The sample has 500,000 to 800,000 clones, over 10% seen once. About this clone: The antigen is unknown.

Trimming left V 5 bases short and J 2 bases short, with 11 bases between. CDR1 is SGHTA, CDR2 FQGNSA, per germline. This CDR3 region has 14 residues. This TCR was sampled from a man under 40 with type 1 diabetes. Sample: naive CD4+ T cells from blood. The chain carries TRBV7-2 and TRBJ2-3; possibly TRBD2 for D (5 bases). The CDR3 DNA reads TGTGCCAGCAGCCCGGGGTTCGCCACAGATACGCAGTATTTT. This gives the protein CASSPGFATDTQYF.